These 8 T cell receptor beta chains originate from one sample sequenced in a study of blood T cell repertoires in COVID-19. Using immunoSEQ multiplex PCR, the repertoire was profiled, and TCRdb retains in-frame clones only, with some absent. The sample contains under 450,000 clones, 75% to 90% of which appear only once. What was sequenced was PBMCs or T cells enriched from blood (not recorded which). Every receptor here comes from a woman in her forties or fifties who had recovered from COVID-19.

As for this clone: This sample includes further DNA sequences coding for the same CDR3. V gene TRBV14 combines with J gene TRBJ1-2; D is ambiguous. In germline, CDR1 is SGHDN, CDR2 FVKESK. This CDR3 comprises 12 residues. Trimming took 3 bases from V and 8 from J, leaving 10 bases between them. CDR3 coding DNA: TGTGCCAGCAGCCAGACCGGGGTCGGCTACACCTTC. Its translation: CASSQTGVGYTF. Supplemented by reference TRBV14 and TRBJ1-2, the full variable domain reads EAGVTQFPSHSVIEKGQTVTLRCDPISGHDNLYWYRRVMGKEIKFLLHFVKESKQDESGMPNNRFLAERTGGTYSTLKVQPAELEDSGVYFCASSQTGVGYTFGSGTRLTVV.

V gene TRBV24-1 combines with J gene TRBJ2-1; 9 nucleotides match TRBD2. This CDR3 has 16 amino acids. The V gene's germline CDR1 is KGHDR and CDR2 SFDVKD. After removal of 3 bases from V and 9 bases from J, the junction contained 11 bases not matched to a gene. CDR3 sequence reads: CATSDPSPAGGFEQFF. The CDR3 coding sequence is TGTGCCACCAGTGATCCCTCGCCAGCGGGGGGCTTTGAGCAGTTCTTC.

The genes are TRBV6-1 and TRBJ1-6, with 7 positions matching TRBD1. The length of the CDR3 is 15 residues. The germline V gene has CDR1 MNHNS and CDR2 SASEGT. The junction had 8 bases not matched to a gene; V was cut back by 5 bases and J by 7 bases. CDR3 DNA sequence: TGTGCCAGCAGTTCCGTGACAGGGACCAATTCACCCCTCCACTTT. Translated, it gives CASSSVTGTNSPLHF.

The chain couples TRBV2 to TRBJ2-5, with D perhaps matching TRBD2 (5 bases). The V end lost 5 bases, the J end lost 5 bases, and 18 bases lay between the germline ends. This CDR3 contains 15 residues. CDR1 and CDR2 from the germline V gene are SNHLY and FYNNEI. The DNA for the CDR3 is TGTGCCAGCAGTTTTCGGCAGGCGCGAGGGGAGACCCAGTACTTC. Its translation: CASSFRQARGETQYF.

Note on this clone: The sample carries other DNA sequences with the same CDR3. This chain links TRBV4-2 with TRBJ2-3; no reliable D call. The CDR3 covers 15 residues. Germline V lookup: CDR1 LGHNA, CDR2 YNFKEQ. V was trimmed by 0 bases and J by 2 bases, leaving 9 bases between them. The CDR3 spells CASSQDGQSTDTQYF. The CDR3 DNA is TGTGCCAGCAGCCAAGATGGGCAATCCACAGATACGCAGTATTTT.

V gene TRBV6-2 or TRBV6-3 combines with J gene TRBJ1-1, with unresolved D. CDR1 MNHEY and CDR2 SVGEGT come from the germline V gene. There are 12 residues in the CDR3. Deletions cut 2 bases from V and 9 bases from J, with 10 bases between. The CDR3 bases are TGTGCCAGCAGTTACCCGCGTACTAAAGCTTTCTTT. This sequence encodes CASSYPRTKAFF.

V is TRBV4-3 and J is TRBJ2-7; D call uncertain. V was pared by 1 base and J by 5 bases, with 6 bases between. Germline CDR1 and CDR2: LGHNA and YSLEER. The CDR3 spans 12 residues. CDR3 in amino acids: CASSQGRHEQYF. CDR3 bases: TGCGCCAGCAGCCAAGGTCGTCACGAGCAGTACTTC.

CDR3 loop: CASSRDRGWGYTF. CDR3 sequence (DNA): TGTGCCAGCTCACGAGACAGGGGTTGGGGCTACACCTTC. The gene calls are TRBV18 and TRBJ1-2; 8 bases align to TRBD1. The CDR3 is 13 residues long. Germline V gives CDR1 KGHSH, CDR2 LQKENI. V was clipped by 4 bases and J by 8 bases; unmatched bases: 6.